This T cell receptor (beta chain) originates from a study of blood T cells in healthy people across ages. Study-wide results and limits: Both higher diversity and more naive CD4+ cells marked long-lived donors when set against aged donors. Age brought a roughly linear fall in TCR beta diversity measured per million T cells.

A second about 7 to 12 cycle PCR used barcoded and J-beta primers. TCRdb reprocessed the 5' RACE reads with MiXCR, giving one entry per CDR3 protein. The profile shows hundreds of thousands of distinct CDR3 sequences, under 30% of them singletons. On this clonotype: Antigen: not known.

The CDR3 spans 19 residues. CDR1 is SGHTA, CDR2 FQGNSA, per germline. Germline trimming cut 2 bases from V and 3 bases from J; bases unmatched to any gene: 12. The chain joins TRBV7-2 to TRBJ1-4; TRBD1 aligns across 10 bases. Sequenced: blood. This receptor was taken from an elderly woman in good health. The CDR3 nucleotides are TGTGCCAGCAGCTTATATGTGACAGGGGGCGTTAAATCTAATGAAAAACTGTTTTTT. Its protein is CASSLYVTGGVKSNEKLFF.